The 6 T cell receptor beta chains reported below all come from one sample, sequenced in a study of blood T cell repertoires in COVID-19. Clones were read by immunoSEQ multiplex PCR, and TCRdb kept only the in-frame ones, dropping some. The sample carries under 150,000 clones, almost 90% recorded once. The specimen was peripheral blood. The receptors originated from a man between 50 and 59 years old with active or convalescent COVID-19.

The gene calls are TRBV24-1 and TRBJ2-7, with 10 bases identical to TRBD1. V was pared by 3 bases and J by 2 bases, with 3 bases of the junction left unmatched. The V gene's germline CDR1 is KGHDR and CDR2 SFDVKD. This CDR3 contains 15 residues. CDR3 amino acids: CATSDRDRGPYEQYF. The CDR3 nucleotides are TGTGCCACCAGTGATCGGGACAGGGGCCCCTACGAGCAGTACTTC.

The rearrangement joins TRBV27 to TRBJ2-1; the match to TRBD2 covers 13 bases. V shed 0 bases, J shed 1 base, and the junction held 6 bases outside the gene matches. In germline, CDR1 is MNHEY, CDR2 SMNVEV (reference sequence). The CDR3 covers 19 residues. DNA for the CDR3: TGTGCCAGCAGTTTATCCTACCGGACTAGCGGGAGTTCCTACAATGAGCAGTTCTTC. This translates into CASSLSYRTSGSSYNEQFF.

The V gene is TRBV3-1 (or the pseudogene TRBV3-2), the J gene TRBJ1-1, with D possibly TRBD1 on 5 matching bases. Per the germline V gene, CDR1 is LGHDT and CDR2 is YNNKEL (reference sequence). V lost 4 bases to trimming and J lost 0 bases, with 12 bases between them. The CDR3 runs 15 residues. Written as DNA, the CDR3 is TGTGCCAGCAGCCCACAGGACCGAATGAACACTGAAGCTTTCTTT. Amino acids: CASSPQDRMNTEAFF.

This chain links TRBV11-2 with TRBJ1-1, with D possibly TRBD1 on 6 matching bases. This CDR3 spans 15 amino acids. The V gene lost 2 bases and the J gene lost 0 bases, with 10 bases spanning the gap. The germline gives CDR1 SGHAT, CDR2 FQNNGV. In nucleotides, the CDR3 is TGTGCCAGCAGCTTATTTGGGACAATGAACACTGAAGCTTTCTTT. As protein: CASSLFGTMNTEAFF.

V usage is TRBV19 and J usage is TRBJ2-1; 8 nucleotides align to TRBD1. The CDR3 is 14 residues long. The germline V gene has CDR1 LNHDA and CDR2 SQIVND (reference sequence). V lost 4 bases, J lost 5 bases, and 4 bases stayed unmatched. CDR3 bases: TGTGCCAGTAGTACCAGACAGGGGCACAATGAGCAGTTCTTC. This translates into CASSTRQGHNEQFF.

The V and J genes are TRBV15 and TRBJ1-3, with D unresolved. V lost 0 bases and J 4 bases, leaving 7 bases between the germline ends. This CDR3 is built from 14 residues. CDR1 LNHNV and CDR2 YYDKDF come from the germline V gene (reference sequence). The CDR3 coding sequence is TGTGCCACCAGCAGAGATCGACTAGGAAACACCATATATTTT. It encodes CATSRDRLGNTIYF.